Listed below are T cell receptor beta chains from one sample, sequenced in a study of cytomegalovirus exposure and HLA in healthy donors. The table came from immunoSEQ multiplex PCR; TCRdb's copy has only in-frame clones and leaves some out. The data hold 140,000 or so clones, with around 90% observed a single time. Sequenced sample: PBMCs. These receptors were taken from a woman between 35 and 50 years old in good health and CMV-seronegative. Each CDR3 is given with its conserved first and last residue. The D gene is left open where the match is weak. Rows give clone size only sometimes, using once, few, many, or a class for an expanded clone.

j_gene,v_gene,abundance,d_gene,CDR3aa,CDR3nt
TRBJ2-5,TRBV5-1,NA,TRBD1,CASSPTGTGKETQYF,TGCGCCAGCAGCCCGACCGGGACAGGGAAAGAGACCCAGTACTTC
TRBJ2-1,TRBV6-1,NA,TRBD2,CASIKGTSNDNEQFF,TGTGCCAGCATAAAGGGGACTAGTAATGACAATGAGCAGTTCTTC
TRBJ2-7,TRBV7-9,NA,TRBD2,CASSTPPSGRAWNEQYF,TGTGCCAGCAGCACCCCCCCTAGCGGGAGGGCCTGGAACGAGCAGTACTTC
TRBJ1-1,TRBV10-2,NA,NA,CASSPIEGTEAFF,TGCGCCAGCAGTCCCATAGAGGGCACTGAAGCTTTCTTT
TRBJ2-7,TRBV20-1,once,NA,CSARNREQYF,TGCAGTGCTAGAAATCGGGAGCAGTACTTC
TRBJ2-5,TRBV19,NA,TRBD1,CASSLMDRGIETQYF,TGTGCCAGTAGTTTGATGGACAGGGGTATTGAGACCCAGTACTTC
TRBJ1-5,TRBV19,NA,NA,CASSSGVVQPQHF,TGTGCCAGTAGTTCGGGTGTAGTTCAGCCCCAGCATTTT
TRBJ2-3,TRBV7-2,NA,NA,CASSRQGGWDVNTQYF,TGTGCCAGCAGCCGCCAGGGGGGATGGGACGTAAATACGCAGTATTTT
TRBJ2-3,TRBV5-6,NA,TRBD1,CASSSGTVQYF,TGTGCCAGCAGCTCCGGGACAGTGCAGTATTTT
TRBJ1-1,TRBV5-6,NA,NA,CASSLIQGWDTEAFF,TGTGCCAGCAGCTTGATTCAGGGTTGGGACACTGAAGCTTTCTTT
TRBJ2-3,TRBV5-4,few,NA,CASSLPNRDTQYF,TGTGCCAGCAGCTTGCCCAATAGAGATACGCAGTATTTT
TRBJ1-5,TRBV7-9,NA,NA,CASSLGLNQPQHF,TGTGCCAGCAGCTTAGGACTTAATCAGCCCCAGCATTTT
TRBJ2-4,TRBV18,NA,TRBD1,CASSVGQGRAGIQYF,TGTGCCAGCTCAGTCGGACAGGGTAGGGCGGGCATTCAGTACTTC
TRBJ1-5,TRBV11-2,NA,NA,CASSLNGYNQPQHF,TGTGCCAGCAGCTTAAACGGGTACAATCAGCCCCAGCATTTT
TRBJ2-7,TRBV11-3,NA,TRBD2,CASSPAGTSIYEQYF,TGTGCCAGCAGCCCGGCCGGGACTAGCATCTACGAGCAGTACTTC
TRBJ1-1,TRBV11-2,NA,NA,CASSSQQGNTEAFF,TGTGCCAGCAGCTCCCAACAGGGAAACACTGAAGCTTTCTTT
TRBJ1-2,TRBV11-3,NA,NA,CASSPRVDYGYTF,TGTGCCAGCAGCCCCCGAGTGGACTATGGCTACACCTTC
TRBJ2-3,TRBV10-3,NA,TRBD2,CAGGSLRDTQYF,TGTGCGGGAGGGAGCCTGCGGGATACGCAGTATTTT
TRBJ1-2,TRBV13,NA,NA,CASSLAGDGYTF,TGTGCCAGCAGCTTAGCAGGGGATGGCTACACCTTC
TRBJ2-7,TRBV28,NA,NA,CASSLRTNVQYF,TGTGCCAGCAGTTTAAGGACTAACGTGCAGTACTTC
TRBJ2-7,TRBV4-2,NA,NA,CASSQESKGAYEQYF,TGTGCCAGCAGCCAAGAGTCAAAAGGGGCCTACGAGCAGTACTTC
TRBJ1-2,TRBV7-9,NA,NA,CSTPEGDYGYTF,TGTTCCACCCCTGAGGGAGACTATGGCTACACCTTC
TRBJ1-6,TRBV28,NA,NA,CASSPQNSPLHF,TGTGCCAGCAGTCCGCAGAATTCACCCCTCCACTTT
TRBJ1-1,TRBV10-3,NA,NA,CAIRNTREGGEAFF,TGTGCCATCAGGAATACCCGAGAGGGAGGTGAAGCTTTCTTT
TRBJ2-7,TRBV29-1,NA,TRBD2,CSVLSLAGVSYEQYF,TGCAGCGTACTCAGCCTAGCGGGTGTGTCCTACGAGCAGTACTTC
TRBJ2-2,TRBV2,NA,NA,CASSALTVSVGELFF,TGTGCCAGCAGTGCACTGACAGTATCGGTCGGGGAGCTGTTTTTT
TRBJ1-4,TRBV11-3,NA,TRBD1,CASSPGQGSANEKLFF,TGTGCCAGCAGCCCGGGACAGGGGAGTGCTAATGAAAAACTGTTTTTT
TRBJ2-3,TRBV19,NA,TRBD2,CASSSGLAGATQYF,TGTGCCAGTAGCTCGGGACTAGCGGGAGCTACGCAGTATTTT
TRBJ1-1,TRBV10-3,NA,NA,CAISEPGGLDTEAFF,TGTGCCATCAGTGAGCCGGGGGGACTGGACACTGAAGCTTTCTTT
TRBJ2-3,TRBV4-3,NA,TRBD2,CASSLQREGTGDTQYF,TGCGCCAGCAGCCTCCAACGGGAGGGTACGGGGGATACGCAGTATTTT
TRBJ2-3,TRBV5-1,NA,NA,CASSPGHGTDTQYF,TGCGCCAGCAGCCCCGGACACGGCACAGATACGCAGTATTTT
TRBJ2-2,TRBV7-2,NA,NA,CASSLGAVANTGELFF,TGTGCCAGCAGCTTAGGGGCAGTCGCGAACACCGGGGAGCTGTTTTTT
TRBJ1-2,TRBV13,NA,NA,CASSLGHGGGDYGYTF,TGTGCCAGCAGCTTAGGCCATGGAGGGGGGGACTATGGCTACACCTTC
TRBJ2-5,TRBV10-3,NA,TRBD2,CATGGRTETQYF,TGTGCCACCGGCGGGAGGACAGAGACCCAGTACTTC
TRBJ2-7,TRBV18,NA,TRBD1,CASSDRVTYEQYF,TGTGCCAGCTCCGACAGGGTGACCTACGAGCAGTACTTC
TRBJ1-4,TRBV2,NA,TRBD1,CASSQGARREKLFF,TGTGCCAGCAGCCAGGGGGCCCGGAGGGAAAAACTGTTTTTT
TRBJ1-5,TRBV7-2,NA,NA,CASSLVAYSNQPQHF,TGTGCCAGCAGCTTAGTCGCGTATAGCAATCAGCCCCAGCATTTT
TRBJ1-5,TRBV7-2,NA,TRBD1,CASSWTTGGGNQPQHF,TGTGCCAGCAGCTGGACTACAGGGGGCGGCAATCAGCCCCAGCATTTT
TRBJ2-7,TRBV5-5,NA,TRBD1,CASSWGDRGYEQYF,TGTGCCAGCAGCTGGGGGGACAGGGGGTACGAGCAGTACTTC
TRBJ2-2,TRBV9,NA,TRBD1,CASSFRTGDTGELFF,TGTGCCAGCAGCTTCAGGACAGGGGACACCGGGGAGCTGTTTTTT
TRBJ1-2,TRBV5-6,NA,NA,CASSTSRRTSGSDYTF,TGTGCCAGCAGTACCTCGCGTAGGACCTCGGGGAGTGACTACACCTTC
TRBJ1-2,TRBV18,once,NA,CASSTREGGYTF,TGTGCCAGCTCAACCAGGGAAGGAGGCTACACCTTC
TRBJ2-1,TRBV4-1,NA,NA,CASSQFGNNEQFF,TGCGCCAGCAGCCAATTCGGGAACAATGAGCAGTTCTTC
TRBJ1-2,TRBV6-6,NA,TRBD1,CASRWDSYGYTF,TGTGCCAGCAGGTGGGACAGCTATGGCTACACCTTC
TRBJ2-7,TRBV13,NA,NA,CASSLSAPRGEDGGAYEQYF,TGTGCCAGCAGCTTATCAGCCCCCAGGGGGGAGGACGGAGGGGCATACGAGCAGTACTTC
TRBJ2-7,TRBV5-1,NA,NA,CASRAVGAQREQYF,TGCGCCAGCCGAGCGGTGGGGGCGCAGCGCGAGCAGTACTTC
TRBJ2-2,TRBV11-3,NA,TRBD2,CASRPAGAETGELFF,TGTGCCAGCAGACCTGCGGGAGCTGAGACCGGGGAGCTGTTTTTT
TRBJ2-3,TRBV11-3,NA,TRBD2,CASSLGLAGGTLGDTQYF,TGTGCCAGCAGCTTAGGGCTAGCGGGAGGAACCCTCGGAGATACGCAGTATTTT
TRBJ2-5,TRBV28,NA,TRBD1,CASSFTQGAFGTQYF,TGTGCCAGCAGTTTTACGCAGGGGGCTTTCGGGACCCAGTACTTC
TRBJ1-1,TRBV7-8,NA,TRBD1,CASSGGLAGGRVTEAFF,TGTGCCAGCAGCGGAGGGCTGGCAGGGGGTCGAGTCACTGAAGCTTTCTTT
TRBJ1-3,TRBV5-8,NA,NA,CASSSYPGGNTIYF,TGTGCCAGCAGCTCATATCCCGGGGGAAACACCATATATTTT
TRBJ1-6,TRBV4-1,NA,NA,CASSQDWNPGGTGNSPLHF,TGCGCCAGCAGCCAAGATTGGAACCCCGGGGGGACTGGTAATTCACCCCTCCACTTT
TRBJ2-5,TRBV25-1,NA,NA,CASATYPGLRQETQYF,TGTGCCAGCGCTACCTATCCGGGACTCCGTCAGGAGACCCAGTACTTC
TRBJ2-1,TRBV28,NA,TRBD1,CASSSLGQGYGEQFF,TGTGCCAGCAGCTCCTTGGGACAGGGGTACGGTGAGCAGTTCTTC